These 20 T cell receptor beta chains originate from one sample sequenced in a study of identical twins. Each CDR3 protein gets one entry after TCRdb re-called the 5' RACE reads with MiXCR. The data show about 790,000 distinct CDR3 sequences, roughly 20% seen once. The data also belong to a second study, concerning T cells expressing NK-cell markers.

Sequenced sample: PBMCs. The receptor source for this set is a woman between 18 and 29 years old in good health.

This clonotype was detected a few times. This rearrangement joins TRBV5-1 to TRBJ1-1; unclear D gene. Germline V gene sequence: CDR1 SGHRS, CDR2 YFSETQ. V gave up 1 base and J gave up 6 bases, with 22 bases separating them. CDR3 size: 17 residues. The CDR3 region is CASSLQRSEARGAEAFF. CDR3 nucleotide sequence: TGCGCCAGCAGCTTGCAGAGATCGGAGGCGCGAGGCGCTGAAGCTTTCTTT.

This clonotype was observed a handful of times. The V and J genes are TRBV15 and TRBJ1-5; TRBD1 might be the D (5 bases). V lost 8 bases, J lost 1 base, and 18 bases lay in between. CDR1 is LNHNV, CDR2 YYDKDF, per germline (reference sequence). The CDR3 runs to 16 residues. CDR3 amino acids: CATGHMRGRSNQPQHF. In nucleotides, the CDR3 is TGTGCCACCGGTCATATGAGGGGTAGGAGCAATCAGCCCCAGCATTTT.

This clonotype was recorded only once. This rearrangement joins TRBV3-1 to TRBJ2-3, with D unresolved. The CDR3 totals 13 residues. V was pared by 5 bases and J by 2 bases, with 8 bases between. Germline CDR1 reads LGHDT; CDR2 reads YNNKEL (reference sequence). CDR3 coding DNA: TGTGCCAGCAGCTTCGACACCACAGATACGCAGTATTTT. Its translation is CASSFDTTDTQYF.

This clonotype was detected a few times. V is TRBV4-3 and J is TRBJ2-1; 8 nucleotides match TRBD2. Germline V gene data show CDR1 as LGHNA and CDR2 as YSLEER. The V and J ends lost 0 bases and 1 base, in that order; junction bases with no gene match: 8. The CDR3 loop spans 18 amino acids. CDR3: CASSQETPSGSSYNEQFF. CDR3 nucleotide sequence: TGCGCCAGCAGCCAAGAAACCCCAAGCGGGAGTTCCTACAATGAGCAGTTCTTC.

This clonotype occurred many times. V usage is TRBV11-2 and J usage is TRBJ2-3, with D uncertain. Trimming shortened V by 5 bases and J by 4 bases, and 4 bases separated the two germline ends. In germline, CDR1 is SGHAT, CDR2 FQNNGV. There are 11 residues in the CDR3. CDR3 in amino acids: CASSASDTQYF. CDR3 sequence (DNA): TGTGCCAGCAGCGCATCAGATACGCAGTATTTT.

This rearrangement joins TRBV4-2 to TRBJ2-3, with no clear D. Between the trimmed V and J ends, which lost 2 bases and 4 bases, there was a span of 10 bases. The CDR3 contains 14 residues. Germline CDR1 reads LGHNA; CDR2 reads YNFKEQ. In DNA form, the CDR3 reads TGTGCCAGCAGCCAACAGGAAAACGCAGATACGCAGTATTTT. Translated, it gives CASSQQENADTQYF.

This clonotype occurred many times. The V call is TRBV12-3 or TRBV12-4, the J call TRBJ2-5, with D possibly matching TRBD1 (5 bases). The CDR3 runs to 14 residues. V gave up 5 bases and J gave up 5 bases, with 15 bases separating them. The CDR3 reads CASSLQGSEETQYF. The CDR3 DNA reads TGTGCCAGCAGTCTCCAGGGATCGGAGGAGACCCAGTACTTC.

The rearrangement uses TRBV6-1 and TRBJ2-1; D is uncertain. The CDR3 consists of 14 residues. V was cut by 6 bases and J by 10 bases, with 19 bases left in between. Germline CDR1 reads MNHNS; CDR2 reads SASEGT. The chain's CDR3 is CASSPGPKWVEQFF. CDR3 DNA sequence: TGTGCCAGCAGCCCTGGACCCAAATGGGTAGAGCAGTTCTTC.

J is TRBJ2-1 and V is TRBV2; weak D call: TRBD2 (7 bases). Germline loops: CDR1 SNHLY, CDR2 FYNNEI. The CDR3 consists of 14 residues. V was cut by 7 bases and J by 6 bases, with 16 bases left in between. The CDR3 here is CASNRGGAINEQFF. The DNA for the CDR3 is TGTGCCAGCAATAGGGGGGGGGCCATCAATGAGCAGTTCTTC.

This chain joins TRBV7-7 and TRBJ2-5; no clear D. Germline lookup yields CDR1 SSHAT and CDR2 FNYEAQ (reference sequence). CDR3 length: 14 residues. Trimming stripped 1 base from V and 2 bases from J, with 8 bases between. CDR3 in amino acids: CASSLGIQQETQYF. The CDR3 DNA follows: TGTGCCAGCAGCTTAGGCATACAACAAGAGACCCAGTACTTC.

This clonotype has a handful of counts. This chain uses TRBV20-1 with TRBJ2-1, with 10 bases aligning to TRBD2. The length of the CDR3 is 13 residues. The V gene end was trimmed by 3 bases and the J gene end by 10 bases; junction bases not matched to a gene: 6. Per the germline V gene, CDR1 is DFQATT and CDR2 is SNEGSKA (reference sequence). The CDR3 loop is CSASSGGAWEQFF. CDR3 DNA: TGCAGTGCTAGCAGCGGGGGGGCTTGGGAGCAGTTCTTC.

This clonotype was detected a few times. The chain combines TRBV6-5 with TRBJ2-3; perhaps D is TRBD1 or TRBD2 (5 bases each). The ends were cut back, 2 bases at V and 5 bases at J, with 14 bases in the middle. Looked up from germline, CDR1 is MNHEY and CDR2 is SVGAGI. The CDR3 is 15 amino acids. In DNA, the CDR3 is TGTGCCAGCAGTTACCGACGGGCAGGGAGAGATACGCAGTATTTT. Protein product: CASSYRRAGRDTQYF.

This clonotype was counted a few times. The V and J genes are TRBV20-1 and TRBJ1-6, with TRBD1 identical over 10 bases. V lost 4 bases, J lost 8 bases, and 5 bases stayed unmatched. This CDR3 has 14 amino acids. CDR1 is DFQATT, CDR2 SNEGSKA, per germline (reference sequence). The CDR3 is CSATGQGVYSPLHF. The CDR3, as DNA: TGCAGTGCTACCGGACAGGGGGTCTATTCACCCCTCCACTTT.

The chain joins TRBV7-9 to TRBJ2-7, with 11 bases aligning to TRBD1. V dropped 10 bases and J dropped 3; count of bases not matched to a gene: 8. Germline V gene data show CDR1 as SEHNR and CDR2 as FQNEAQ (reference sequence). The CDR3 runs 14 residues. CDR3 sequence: CATTGQGAYYEQYF. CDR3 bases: TGTGCCACCACAGGACAGGGGGCATACTACGAGCAGTACTTC. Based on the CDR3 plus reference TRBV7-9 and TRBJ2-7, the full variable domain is DTGVSQNPRHKITKRGQNVTFRCDPISEHNRLYWYRQTLGQGPEFLTYFQNEAQLEKSRLLSDRFSAERPKGSFSTLEIQRTEQGDSAMYLCATTGQGAYYEQYFGPGTRLTVT.

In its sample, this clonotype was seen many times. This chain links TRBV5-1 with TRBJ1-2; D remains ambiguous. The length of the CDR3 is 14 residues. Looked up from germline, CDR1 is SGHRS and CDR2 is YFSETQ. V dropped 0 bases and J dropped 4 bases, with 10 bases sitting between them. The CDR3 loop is CASSLASDTYGYTF. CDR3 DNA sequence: TGCGCCAGCAGCTTGGCCAGTGACACCTATGGCTACACCTTC.

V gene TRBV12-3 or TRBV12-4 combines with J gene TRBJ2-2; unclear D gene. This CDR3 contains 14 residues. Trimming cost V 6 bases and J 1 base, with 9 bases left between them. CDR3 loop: CASRALRNTGELFF. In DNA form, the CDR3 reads TGTGCCAGCAGGGCCTTAAGGAACACCGGGGAGCTGTTTTTT.

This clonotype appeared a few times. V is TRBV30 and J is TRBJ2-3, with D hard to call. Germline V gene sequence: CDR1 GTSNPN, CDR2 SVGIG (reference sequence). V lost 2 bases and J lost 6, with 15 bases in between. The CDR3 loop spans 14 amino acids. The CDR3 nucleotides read TGTGCCTGGAGTCTATCTGGGAAGGGCGATACGCAGTATTTT. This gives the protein CAWSLSGKGDTQYF.

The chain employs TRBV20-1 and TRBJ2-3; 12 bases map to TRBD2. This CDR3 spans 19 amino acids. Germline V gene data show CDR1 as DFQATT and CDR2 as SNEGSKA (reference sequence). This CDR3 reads CRGRARRPSGGVRDDTQYF. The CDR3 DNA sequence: TGCAGGGGTCGGGCTCGGCGCCCTAGCGGGGGGGTTAGAGATGATACGCAGTATTTT.

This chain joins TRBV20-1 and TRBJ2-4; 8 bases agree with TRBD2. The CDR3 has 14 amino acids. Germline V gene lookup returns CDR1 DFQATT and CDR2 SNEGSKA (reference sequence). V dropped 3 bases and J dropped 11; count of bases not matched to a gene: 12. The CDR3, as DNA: TGCAGTGCTAGCCCTCCCAGCGGGAGTCGGGTTCAGTACTTC. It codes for CSASPPSGSRVQYF.

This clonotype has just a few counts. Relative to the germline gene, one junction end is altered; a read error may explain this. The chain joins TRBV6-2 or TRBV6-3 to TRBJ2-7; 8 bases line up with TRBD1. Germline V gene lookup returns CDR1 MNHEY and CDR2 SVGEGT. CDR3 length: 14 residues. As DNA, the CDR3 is TGTGCCAGCACCCGGACAGGGCGGTCCTTCGAGCAGTACTTC. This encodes CASTRTGRSFEQYF.